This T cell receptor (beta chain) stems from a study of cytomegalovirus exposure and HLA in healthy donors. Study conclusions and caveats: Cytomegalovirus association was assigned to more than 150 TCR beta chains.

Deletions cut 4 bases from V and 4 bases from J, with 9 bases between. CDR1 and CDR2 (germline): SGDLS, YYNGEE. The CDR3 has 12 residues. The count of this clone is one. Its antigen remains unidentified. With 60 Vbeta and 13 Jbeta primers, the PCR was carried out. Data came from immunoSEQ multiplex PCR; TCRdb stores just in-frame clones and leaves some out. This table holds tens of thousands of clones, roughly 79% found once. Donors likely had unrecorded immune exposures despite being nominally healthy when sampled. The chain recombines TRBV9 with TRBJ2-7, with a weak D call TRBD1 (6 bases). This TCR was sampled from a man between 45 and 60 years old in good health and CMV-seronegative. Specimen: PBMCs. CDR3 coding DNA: TGTGCCAGCAGCCCAGGGGTATACGAGCAGTACTTC. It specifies CASSPGVYEQYF.